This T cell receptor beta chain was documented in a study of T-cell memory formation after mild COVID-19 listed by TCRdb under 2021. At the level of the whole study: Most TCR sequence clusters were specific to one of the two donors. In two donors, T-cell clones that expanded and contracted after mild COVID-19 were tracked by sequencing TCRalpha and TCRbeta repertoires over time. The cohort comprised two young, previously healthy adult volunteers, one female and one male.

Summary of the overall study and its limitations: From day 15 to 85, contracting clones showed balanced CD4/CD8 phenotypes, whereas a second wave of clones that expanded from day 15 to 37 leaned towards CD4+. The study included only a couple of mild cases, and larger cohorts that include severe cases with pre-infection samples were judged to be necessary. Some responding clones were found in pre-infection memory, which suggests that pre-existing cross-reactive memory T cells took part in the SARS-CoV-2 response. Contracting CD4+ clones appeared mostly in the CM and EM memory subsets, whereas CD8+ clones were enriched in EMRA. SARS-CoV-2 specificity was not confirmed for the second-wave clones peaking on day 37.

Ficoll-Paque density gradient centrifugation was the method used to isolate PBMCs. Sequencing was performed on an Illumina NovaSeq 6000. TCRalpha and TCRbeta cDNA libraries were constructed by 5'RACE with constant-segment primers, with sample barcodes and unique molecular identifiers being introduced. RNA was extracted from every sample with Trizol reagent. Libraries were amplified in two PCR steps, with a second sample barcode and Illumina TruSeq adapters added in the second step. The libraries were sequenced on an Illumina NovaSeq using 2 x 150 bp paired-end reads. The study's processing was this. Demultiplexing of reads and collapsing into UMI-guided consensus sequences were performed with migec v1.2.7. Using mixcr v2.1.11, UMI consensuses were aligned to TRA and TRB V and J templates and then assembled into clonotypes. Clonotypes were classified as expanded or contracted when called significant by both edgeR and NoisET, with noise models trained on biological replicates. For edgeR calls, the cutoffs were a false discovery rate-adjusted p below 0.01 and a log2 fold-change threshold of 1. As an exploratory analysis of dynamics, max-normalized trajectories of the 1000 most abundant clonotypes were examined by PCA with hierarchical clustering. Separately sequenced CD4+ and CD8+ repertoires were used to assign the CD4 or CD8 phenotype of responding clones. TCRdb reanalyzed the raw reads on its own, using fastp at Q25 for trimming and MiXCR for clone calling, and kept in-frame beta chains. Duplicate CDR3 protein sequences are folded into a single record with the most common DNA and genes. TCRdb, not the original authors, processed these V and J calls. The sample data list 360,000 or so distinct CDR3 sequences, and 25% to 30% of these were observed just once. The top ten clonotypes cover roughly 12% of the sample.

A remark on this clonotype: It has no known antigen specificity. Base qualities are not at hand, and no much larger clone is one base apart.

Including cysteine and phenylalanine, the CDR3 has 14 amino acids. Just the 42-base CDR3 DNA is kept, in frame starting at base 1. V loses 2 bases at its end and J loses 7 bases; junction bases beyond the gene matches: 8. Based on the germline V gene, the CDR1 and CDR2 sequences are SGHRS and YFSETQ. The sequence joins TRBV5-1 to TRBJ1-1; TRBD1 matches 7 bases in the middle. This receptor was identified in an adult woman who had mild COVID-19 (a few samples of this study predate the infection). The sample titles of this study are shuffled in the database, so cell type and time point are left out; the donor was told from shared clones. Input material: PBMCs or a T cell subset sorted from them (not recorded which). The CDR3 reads CASSLRGRVIEAFF. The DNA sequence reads TGCGCCAGCAGCTTAAGGGGGCGGGTGATTGAAGCTTTCTTT. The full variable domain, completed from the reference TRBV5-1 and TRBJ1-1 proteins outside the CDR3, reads KAGVTQTPRYLIKTRGQQVTLSCSPISGHRSVSWYQQTPGQGLQFLFEYFSETQRNKGNFPGRFSGRQFSNSRSEMNVSTLELGDSALYLCASSLRGRVIEAFFGQGTRLTVV.